The 4 T cell receptor beta chains listed next were all sequenced from one sample in a study. TCRdb reanalysed the 5' RACE reads using MiXCR and keeps one entry per CDR3 protein. The sample records 8,900 or so distinct CDR3 sequences, 55% to 80% being singletons. Source material: tumor-infiltrating naive CD4+ T cells sorted from the breast tumor. Subset here: naive CD4+ T cells, CD4+CD45RA+CD25-. These receptors originate from a female donor with breast cancer.

This clonotype was observed once. The chain joins TRBV6-5 to TRBJ2-1, with TRBD2 identical over 7 bases. Looked up from germline, CDR1 is MNHEY and CDR2 is SVGAGI. V dropped 6 bases and J dropped 3; count of bases not matched to a gene: 8. The CDR3 is 15 amino acids. CDR3 amino acids: CASSGTGGFYNEQFF. CDR3 DNA sequence: TGTGCCAGCAGCGGAACGGGGGGTTTCTACAATGAGCAGTTCTTC.

The V gene is TRBV20-1, the J gene TRBJ2-3; D gene unclear. Trimming removed 5 bases at V and 2 bases at J, with 17 bases between. Germline V gene sequence: CDR1 DFQATT, CDR2 SNEGSKA (reference sequence). This CDR3 spans 15 amino acids. As DNA, the CDR3 is TGCAGTGCTTCCGGACGCACCGGCACCACAGATACGCAGTATTTT. This gives the protein CSASGRTGTTDTQYF.

The chain links TRBV6-1 to TRBJ2-7; TRBD1 agrees at 8 bases. The V segment lost 5 bases and the J segment 2 bases; nucleotides outside the gene matches: 5. The CDR3 spans 14 residues. CDR1 is MNHNS, CDR2 SASEGT, per germline. The CDR3: CASSPDRVTYEQYF. CDR3 coding DNA: TGTGCCAGCAGTCCGGACAGGGTTACCTACGAGCAGTACTTC.

The gene calls are TRBV19 and TRBJ2-1; D is perhaps TRBD2 (6 bases). Germline V gene lookup returns CDR1 LNHDA and CDR2 SQIVND (reference sequence). The CDR3 spans 14 residues. Trimming removed 5 bases from V and 2 bases from J, with 10 bases in between. CDR3 sequence: CASSQEGPYNEQFF. The CDR3 nucleotides are TGTGCCAGTAGTCAGGAGGGCCCCTACAATGAGCAGTTCTTC. Filled out from reference TRBV19 and TRBJ2-1, the complete variable domain reads DGGITQSPKYLFRKEGQNVTLSCEQNLNHDAMYWYRQDPGQGLRLIYYSQIVNDFQKGDIAEGYSVSREKKESFPLTVTSAQKNPTAFYLCASSQEGPYNEQFFGPGTRLTVL.